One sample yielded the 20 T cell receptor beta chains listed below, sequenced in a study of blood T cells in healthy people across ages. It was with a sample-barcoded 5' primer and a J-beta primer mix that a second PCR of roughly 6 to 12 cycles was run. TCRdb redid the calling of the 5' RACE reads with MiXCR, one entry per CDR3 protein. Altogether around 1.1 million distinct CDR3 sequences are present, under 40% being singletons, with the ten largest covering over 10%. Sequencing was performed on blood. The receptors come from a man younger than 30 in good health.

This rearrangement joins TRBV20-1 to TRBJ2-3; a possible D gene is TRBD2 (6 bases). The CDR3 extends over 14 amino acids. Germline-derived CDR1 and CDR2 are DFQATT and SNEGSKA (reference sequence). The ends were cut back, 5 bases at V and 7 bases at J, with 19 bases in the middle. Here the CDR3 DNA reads TGCAGTGCTTACGGGGGACGTGATAGGTATACGCAGTATTTT. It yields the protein CSAYGGRDRYTQYF.

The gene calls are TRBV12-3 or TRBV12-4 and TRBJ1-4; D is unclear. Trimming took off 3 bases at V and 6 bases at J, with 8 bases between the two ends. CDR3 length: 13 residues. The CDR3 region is CASSLNSHEKLFF. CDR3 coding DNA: TGTGCCAGCAGTTTGAACAGCCATGAAAAACTGTTTTTT.

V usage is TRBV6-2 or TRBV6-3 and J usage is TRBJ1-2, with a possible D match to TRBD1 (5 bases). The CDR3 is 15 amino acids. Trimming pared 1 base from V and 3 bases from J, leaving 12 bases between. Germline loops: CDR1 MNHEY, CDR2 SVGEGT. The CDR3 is CASSYFGGEDYGYTF. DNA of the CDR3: TGTGCCAGCAGTTACTTCGGGGGAGAAGACTATGGCTACACCTTC.

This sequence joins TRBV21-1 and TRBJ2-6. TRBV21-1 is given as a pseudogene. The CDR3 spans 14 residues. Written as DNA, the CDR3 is TGTGCCAGCAGATGTCGGACTGGGGCCAACGTCCTGACTTTC. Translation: CASRCRTGANVLTF.

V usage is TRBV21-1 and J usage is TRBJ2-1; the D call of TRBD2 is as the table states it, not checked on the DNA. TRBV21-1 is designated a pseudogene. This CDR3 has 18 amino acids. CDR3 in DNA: TGTGCCAGCAGACCGGGACTAGCGGGGACGAGCTCCTACAATGAGCAGTTCTTC. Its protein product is CASRPGLAGTSSYNEQFF.

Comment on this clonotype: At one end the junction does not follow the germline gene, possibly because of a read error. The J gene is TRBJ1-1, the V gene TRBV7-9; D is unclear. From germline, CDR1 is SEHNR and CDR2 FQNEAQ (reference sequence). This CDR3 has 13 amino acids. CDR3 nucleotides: TGTGCCGGCAGCTTAGATATAGCCACTGAAGCTTTCTTT. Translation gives CAGSLDIATEAFF.

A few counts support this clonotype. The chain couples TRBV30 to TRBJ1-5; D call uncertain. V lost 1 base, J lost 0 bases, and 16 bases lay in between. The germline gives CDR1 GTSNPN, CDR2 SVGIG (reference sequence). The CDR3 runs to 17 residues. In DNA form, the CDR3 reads TGTGCCTGGAGTGAGACACGAACCACTTATAGCAATCAGCCCCAGCATTTT. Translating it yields CAWSETRTTYSNQPQHF.

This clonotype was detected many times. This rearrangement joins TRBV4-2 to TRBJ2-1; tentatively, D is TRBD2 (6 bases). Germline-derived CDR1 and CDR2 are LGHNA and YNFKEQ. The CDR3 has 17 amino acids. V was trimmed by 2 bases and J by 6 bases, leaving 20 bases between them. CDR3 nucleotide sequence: TGTGCCAGCAGCCAAAGACTAGGCCTAGCTGACATCAATGAGCAGTTCTTC. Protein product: CASSQRLGLADINEQFF.

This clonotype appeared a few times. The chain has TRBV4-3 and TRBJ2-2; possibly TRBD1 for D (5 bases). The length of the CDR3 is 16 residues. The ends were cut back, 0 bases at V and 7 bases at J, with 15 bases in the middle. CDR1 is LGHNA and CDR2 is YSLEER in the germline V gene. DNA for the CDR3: TGCGCCAGCAGCCAAGATCACGACAGCACGTACGGGGAGCTGTTTTTT. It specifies CASSQDHDSTYGELFF.

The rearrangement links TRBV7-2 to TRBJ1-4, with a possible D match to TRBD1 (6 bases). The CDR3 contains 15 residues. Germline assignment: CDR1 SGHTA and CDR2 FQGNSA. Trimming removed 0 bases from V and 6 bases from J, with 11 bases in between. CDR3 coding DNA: TGTGCCAGCAGCTTAGCGGGGGCGGAAGATGAAAAACTGTTTTTT. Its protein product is CASSLAGAEDEKLFF.

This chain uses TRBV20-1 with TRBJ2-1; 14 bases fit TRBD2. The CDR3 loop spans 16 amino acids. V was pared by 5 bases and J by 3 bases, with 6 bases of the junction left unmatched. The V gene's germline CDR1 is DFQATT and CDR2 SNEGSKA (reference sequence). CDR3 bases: TGCAGTGCTCCGACTAGCGGGGGGGCATACTACAATGAGCAGTTCTTC. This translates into CSAPTSGGAYYNEQFF.

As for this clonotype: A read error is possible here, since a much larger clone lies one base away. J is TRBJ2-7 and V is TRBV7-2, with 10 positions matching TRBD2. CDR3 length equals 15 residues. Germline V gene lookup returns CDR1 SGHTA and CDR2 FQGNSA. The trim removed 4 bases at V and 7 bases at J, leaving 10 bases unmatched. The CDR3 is CASSSLAGEYNEQYF. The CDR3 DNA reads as TGTGCCAGCAGCTCCCTAGCGGGGGAGTACAATGAGCAGTACTTC. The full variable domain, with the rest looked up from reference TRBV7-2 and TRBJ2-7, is GAGVSQSPSNKVTEKGKDVELRCDPISGHTALYWYRQSLGQGLEFLIYFQGNSAPDKSGLPSDRFSAERTGGSVSTLTIQRTQQEDSAVYLCASSSLAGEYNEQYFGPGTRLTVT.

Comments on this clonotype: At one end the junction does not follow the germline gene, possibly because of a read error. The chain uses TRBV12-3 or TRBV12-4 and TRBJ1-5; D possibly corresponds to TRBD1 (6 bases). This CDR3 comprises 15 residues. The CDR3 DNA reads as TGTGCCAGCAGTTTCGGGGGCAGGGGCAATCAGCTCCAGCATTTT. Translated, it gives CASSFGGRGNQLQHF.

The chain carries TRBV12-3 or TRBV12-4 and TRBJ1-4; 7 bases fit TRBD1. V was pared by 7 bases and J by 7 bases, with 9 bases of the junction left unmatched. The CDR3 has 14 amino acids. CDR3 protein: CASTTDREAEKLFF. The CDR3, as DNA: TGTGCCAGCACCACCGACAGGGAGGCTGAAAAACTGTTTTTT.

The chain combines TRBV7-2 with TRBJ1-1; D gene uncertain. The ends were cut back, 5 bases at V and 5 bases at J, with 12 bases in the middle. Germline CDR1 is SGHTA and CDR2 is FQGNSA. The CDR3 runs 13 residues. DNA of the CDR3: TGTGCCAGCAGCAATACAGCTGGTACTGAAGCTTTCTTT. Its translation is CASSNTAGTEAFF. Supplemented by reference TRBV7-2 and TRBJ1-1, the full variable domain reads GAGVSQSPSNKVTEKGKDVELRCDPISGHTALYWYRQSLGQGLEFLIYFQGNSAPDKSGLPSDRFSAERTGGSVSTLTIQRTQQEDSAVYLCASSNTAGTEAFFGQGTRLTVV.

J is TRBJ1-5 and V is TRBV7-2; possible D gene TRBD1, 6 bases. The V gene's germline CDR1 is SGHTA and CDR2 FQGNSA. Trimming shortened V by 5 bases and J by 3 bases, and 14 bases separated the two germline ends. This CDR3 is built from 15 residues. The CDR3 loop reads CASSRSTGNNQPQHF. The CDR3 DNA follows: TGTGCCAGCAGCCGATCTACAGGGAACAATCAGCCCCAGCATTTT.

The DNA for the CDR3 is TGTGCCAGCAGCTTAGAGGGGAGGGATGAAGCTTTCTTT. It encodes CASSLEGRDEAFF. J is TRBJ1-1 and V is TRBV7-9; maybe TRBD1 (5 bases). The CDR3 contains 13 residues. V lost 1 base, J lost 7 bases, and 10 bases lay in between. CDR1 and CDR2 from the germline V gene are SEHNR and FQNEAQ (reference sequence).

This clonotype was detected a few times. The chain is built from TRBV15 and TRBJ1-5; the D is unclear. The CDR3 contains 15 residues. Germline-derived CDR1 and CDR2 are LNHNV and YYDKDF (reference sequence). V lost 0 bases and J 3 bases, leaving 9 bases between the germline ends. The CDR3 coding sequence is TGTGCCACCAGCAGAGATAAAGGGCCCAATCAGCCCCAGCATTTT. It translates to CATSRDKGPNQPQHF.

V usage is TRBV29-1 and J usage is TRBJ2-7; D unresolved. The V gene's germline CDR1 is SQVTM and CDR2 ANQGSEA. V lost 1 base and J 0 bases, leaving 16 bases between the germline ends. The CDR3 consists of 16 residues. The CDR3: CSVEVWSQSGSYEQYF. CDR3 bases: TGCAGCGTTGAAGTCTGGAGCCAGAGTGGCTCCTACGAGCAGTACTTC.

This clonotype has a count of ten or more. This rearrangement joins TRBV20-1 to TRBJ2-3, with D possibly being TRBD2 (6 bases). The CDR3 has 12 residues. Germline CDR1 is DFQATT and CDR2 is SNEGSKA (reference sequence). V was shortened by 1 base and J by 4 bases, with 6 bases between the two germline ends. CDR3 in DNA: TGCAGTGCTAGAGGACTAGCAGATACGCAGTATTTT. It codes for CSARGLADTQYF.